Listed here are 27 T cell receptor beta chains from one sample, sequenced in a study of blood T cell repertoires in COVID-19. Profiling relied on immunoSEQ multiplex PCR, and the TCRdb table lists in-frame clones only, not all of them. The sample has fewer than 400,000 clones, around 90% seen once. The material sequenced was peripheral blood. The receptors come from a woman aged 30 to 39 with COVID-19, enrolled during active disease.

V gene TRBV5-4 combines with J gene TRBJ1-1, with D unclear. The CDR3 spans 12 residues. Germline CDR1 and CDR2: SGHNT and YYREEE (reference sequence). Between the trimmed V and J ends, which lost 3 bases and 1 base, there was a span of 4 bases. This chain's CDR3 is CASSSKNTEAFF. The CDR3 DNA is TGTGCCAGCAGCTCAAAGAACACTGAAGCTTTCTTT.

The DNA for the CDR3 is TGTGCCACCAGTGATTCAGGGGCCGGCTACACCTTC. Translation: CATSDSGAGYTF. V and J are TRBV24-1 and TRBJ1-2; tentative D call: TRBD1 (6 bases). The V gene's germline CDR1 is KGHDR and CDR2 SFDVKD. This CDR3 region has 12 residues. V was shortened by 2 bases and J by 8 bases, with 8 bases between the two germline ends.

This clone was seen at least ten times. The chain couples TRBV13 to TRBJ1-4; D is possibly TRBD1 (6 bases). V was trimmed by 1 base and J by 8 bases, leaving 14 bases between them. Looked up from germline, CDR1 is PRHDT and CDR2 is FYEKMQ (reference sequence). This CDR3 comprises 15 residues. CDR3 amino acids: CASSLDGGLEEKLFF. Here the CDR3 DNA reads TGTGCCAGCAGCTTAGACGGGGGGCTGGAAGAAAAACTGTTTTTT.

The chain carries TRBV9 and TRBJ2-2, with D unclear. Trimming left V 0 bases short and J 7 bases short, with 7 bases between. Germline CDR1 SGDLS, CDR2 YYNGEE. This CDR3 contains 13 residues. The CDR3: CASSVGSGGELFF. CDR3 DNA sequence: TGTGCCAGCAGCGTAGGATCGGGCGGGGAGCTGTTTTTT.

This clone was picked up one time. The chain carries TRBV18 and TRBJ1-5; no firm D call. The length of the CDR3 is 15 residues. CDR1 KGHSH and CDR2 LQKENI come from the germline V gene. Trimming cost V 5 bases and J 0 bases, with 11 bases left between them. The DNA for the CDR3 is TGTGCCAGCTCAAGAGAAACGCTTAGCAATCAGCCCCAGCATTTT. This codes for CASSRETLSNQPQHF.

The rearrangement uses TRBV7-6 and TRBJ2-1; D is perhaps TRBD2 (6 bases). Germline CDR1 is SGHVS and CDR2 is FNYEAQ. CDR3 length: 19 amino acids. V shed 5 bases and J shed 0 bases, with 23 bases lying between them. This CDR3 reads CASSPYGTGTLSSYNEQFF. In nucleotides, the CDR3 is TGTGCCAGCAGCCCATATGGGACCGGGACTCTCAGCTCCTACAATGAGCAGTTCTTC. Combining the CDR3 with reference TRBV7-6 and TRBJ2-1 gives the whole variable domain GAGVSQSPRYKVTKRGQDVALRCDPISGHVSLYWYRQALGQGPEFLTYFNYEAQQDKSGLPNDRFSAERPEGSISTLTIQRTEQRDSAMYRCASSPYGTGTLSSYNEQFFGPGTRLTVL.

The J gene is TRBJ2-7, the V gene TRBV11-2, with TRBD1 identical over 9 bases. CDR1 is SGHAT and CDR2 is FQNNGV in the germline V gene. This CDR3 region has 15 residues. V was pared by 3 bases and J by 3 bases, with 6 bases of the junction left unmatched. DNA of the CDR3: TGTGCCAGCAGCTTGTCCGGGACAGGGTTCTACGAGCAGTACTTC. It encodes CASSLSGTGFYEQYF. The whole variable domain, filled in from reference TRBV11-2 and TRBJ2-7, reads EAGVAQSPRYKIIEKRQSVAFWCNPISGHATLYWYQQILGQGPKLLIQFQNNGVVDDSQLPKDRFSAERLKGVDSTLKIQPAKLEDSAVYLCASSLSGTGFYEQYFGPGTRLTVT.

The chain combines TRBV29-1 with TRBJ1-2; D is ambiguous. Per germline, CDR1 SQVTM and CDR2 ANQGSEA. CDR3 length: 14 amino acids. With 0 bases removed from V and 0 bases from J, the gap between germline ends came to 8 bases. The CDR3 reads CSVEDEAANYGYTF. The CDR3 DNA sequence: TGCAGCGTTGAAGATGAGGCAGCTAACTATGGCTACACCTTC.

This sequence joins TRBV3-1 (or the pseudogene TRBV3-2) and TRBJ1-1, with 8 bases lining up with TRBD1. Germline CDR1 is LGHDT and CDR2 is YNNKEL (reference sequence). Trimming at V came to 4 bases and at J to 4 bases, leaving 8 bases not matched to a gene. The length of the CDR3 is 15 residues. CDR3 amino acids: CASSPGQAGVTEAFF. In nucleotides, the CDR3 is TGTGCCAGCAGCCCGGGACAGGCGGGTGTCACTGAAGCTTTCTTT.

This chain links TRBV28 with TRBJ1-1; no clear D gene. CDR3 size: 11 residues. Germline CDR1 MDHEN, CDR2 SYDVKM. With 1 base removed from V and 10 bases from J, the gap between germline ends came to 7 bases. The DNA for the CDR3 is TGTGCCAGCAGTTTATTCGGAGGAGCTTTCTTT. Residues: CASSLFGGAFF.

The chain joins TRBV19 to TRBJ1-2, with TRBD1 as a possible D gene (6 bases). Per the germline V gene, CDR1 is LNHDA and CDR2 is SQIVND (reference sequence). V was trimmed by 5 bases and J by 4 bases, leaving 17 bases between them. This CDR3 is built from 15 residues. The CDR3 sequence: CASSPHQGFPYGYTF. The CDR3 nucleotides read TGTGCCAGTAGTCCCCATCAGGGGTTCCCCTATGGCTACACCTTC.

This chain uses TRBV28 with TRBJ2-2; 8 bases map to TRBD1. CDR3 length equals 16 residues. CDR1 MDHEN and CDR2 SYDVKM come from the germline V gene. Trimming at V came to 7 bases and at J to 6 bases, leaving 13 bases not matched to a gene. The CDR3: CASTPDRVPKAGELFF. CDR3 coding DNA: TGTGCCAGCACCCCGGACAGGGTCCCCAAAGCCGGGGAGCTGTTTTTT.

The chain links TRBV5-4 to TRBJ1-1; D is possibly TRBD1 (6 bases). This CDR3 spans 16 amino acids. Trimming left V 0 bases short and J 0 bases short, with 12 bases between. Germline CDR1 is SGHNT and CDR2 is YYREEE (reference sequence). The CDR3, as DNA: TGTGCCAGCAGCTTGGACAGGGTACAGGTGAACACTGAAGCTTTCTTT. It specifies CASSLDRVQVNTEAFF.

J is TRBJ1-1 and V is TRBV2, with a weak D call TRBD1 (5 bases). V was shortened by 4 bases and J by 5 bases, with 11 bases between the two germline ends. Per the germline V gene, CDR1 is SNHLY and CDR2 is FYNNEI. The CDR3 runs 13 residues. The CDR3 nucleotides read TGTGCCAGCAGTGTTGGGGGGGGGACTGAAGCTTTCTTT. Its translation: CASSVGGGTEAFF.

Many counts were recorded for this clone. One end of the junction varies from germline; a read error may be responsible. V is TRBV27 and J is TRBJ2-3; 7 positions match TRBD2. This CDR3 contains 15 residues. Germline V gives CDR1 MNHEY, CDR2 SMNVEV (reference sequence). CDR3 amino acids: CASSSIAGPTHTQYF. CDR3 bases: TGTGCCAGCAGTTCCATAGCGGGTCCCACACATACGCAGTATTTT.

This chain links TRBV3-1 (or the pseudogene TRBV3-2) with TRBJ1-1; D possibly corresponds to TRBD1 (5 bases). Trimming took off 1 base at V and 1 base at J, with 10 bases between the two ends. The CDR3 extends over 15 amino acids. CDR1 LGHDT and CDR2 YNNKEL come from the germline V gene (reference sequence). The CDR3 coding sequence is TGTGCCAGCAGCCAAGTCGGAAGGGGGAACACTGAAGCTTTCTTT. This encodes CASSQVGRGNTEAFF.

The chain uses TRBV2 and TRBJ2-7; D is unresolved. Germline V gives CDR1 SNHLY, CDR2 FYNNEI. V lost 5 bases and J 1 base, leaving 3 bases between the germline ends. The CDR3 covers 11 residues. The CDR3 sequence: CASSRSYEQYF. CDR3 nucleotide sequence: TGTGCCAGCAGTCGGTCCTACGAGCAGTACTTC.

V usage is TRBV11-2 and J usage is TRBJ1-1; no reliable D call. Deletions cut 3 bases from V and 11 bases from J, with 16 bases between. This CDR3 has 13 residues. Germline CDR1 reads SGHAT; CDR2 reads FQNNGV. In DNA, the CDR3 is TGTGCCAGCAGCTTTCGGCCTGGCAGGCGCGCTTTCTTT. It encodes CASSFRPGRRAFF.

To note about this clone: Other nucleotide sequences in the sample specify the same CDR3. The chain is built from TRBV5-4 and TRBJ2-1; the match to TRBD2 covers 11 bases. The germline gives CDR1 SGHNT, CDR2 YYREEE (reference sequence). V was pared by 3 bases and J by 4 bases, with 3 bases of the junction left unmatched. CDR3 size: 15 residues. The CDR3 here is CASSSGTSGYNEQFF. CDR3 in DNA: TGTGCCAGCAGCTCGGGGACTAGCGGTTACAATGAGCAGTTCTTC.

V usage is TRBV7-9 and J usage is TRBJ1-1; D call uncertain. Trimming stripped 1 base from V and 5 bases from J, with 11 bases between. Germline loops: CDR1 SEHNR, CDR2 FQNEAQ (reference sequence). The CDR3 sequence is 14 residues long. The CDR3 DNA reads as TGTGCCAGCAGCTTAGGGGCTGCGGGGACTGAAGCTTTCTTT. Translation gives CASSLGAAGTEAFF.

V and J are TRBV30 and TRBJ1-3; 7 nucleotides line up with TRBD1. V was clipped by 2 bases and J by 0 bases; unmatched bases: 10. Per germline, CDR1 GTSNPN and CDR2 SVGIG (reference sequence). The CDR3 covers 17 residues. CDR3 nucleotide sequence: TGTGCCTGGAGTCATGAGCCGGGACAGCTCTCTGGAAACACCATATATTTT. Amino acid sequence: CAWSHEPGQLSGNTIYF.

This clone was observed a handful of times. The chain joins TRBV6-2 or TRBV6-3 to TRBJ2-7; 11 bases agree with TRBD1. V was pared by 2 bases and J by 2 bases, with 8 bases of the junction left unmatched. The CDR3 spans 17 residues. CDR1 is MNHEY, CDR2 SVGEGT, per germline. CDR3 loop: CASSYGTGGFWPYEQYF. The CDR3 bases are TGTGCCAGCAGTTACGGGACAGGGGGTTTCTGGCCCTACGAGCAGTACTTC.

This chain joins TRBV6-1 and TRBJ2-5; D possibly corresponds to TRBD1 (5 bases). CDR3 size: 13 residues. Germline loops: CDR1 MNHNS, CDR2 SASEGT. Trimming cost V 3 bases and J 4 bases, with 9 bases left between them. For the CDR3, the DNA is TGTGCCAGCAGTGAGTGGGGCCCAGAGACCCAGTACTTC. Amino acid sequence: CASSEWGPETQYF.

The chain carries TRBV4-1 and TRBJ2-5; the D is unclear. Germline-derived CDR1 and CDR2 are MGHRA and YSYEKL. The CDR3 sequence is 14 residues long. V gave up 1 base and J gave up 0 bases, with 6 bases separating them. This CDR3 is CASSQAKHQETQYF. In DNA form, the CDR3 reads TGCGCCAGCAGCCAAGCCAAGCACCAAGAGACCCAGTACTTC.

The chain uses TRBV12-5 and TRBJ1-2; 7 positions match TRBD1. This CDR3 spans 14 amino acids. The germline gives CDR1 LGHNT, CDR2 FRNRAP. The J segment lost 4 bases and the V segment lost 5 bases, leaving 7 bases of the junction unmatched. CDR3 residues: CASGTSTGTYGYTF. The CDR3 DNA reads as TGTGCTAGTGGTACCTCGACAGGGACCTATGGCTACACCTTC.

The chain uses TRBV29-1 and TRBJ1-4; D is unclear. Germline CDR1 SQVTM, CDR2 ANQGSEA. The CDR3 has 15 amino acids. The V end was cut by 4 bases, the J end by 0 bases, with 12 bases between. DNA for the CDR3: TGCAGCGTTGGCCTTAGGAGATCAACTAATGAAAAACTGTTTTTT. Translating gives CSVGLRRSTNEKLFF.

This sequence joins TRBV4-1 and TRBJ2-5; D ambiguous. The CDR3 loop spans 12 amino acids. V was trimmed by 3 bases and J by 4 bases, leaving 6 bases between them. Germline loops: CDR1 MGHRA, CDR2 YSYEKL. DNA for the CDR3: TGCGCCAGCAGCCACCCCTTAGAGACCCAGTACTTC. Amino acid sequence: CASSHPLETQYF.